Following are 23 T cell receptor beta chains from one sample sequenced in a study of kidney transplant recipient with SARS-CoV-2 infection. Each CDR3 protein gets one entry after TCRdb re-called the reads with MiXCR. Of under 250,000 distinct CDR3 sequences in the sample, about 30% were seen once. Source: a blood sample, taken at baseline and on day 111 from a kidney transplant recipient. The receptors come from a male patient aged 25-45 years who had COVID-19 and was a kidney transplant recipient. Some T cells may trace back to the graft donor.

There are many counts of this clonotype. The chain links TRBV9 to TRBJ1-5; no clear D. The CDR3 sequence is 14 residues long. Germline CDR1 is SGDLS and CDR2 is YYNGEE. V lost 5 bases and J lost 4, with 13 bases in between. CDR3 DNA: TGTGCCAGCAGTCCCGGCCTCCCAAATCAGCCCCAGCATTTT. It translates to CASSPGLPNQPQHF.

This clonotype showed up just a few times. The chain couples TRBV19 to TRBJ2-1; 7 bases align to TRBD2. There are 14 residues in the CDR3. V was pared by 5 bases and J by 12 bases, with 13 bases of the junction left unmatched. CDR1 is LNHDA, CDR2 SQIVND, per germline (reference sequence). CDR3 DNA sequence: TGTGCCAGTAGTGCGTCCGGGACTAACGGAGGGCAGTTCTTC. Its protein is CASSASGTNGGQFF.

This clonotype was seen only a few times. A read error may explain this, as a much larger clone is one base away. The CDR3 DNA follows: TGTGCCAGTAGTTGCGGTAGGACAAATCGAAAGACCTATGGCTGCACCTTC. As protein: CASSCGRTNRKTYGCTF. The V gene is TRBV19, the J gene TRBJ1-2; D is possibly TRBD1 (5 bases). The length of the CDR3 is 17 residues. Germline CDR1 is LNHDA and CDR2 is SQIVND (reference sequence).

V usage is TRBV21-1 and J usage is TRBJ2-6; TRBD2 is the table's D call, not checked against the DNA. TRBV21-1 is a pseudogene segment. The CDR3 has 16 amino acids. The CDR3 sequence: CASSKWRRVGANVLTF. The CDR3 coding sequence is TGTGCCAGCAGCAAATGGAGGCGGGTCGGGGCCAACGTCCTGACTTTC.

This clonotype was recorded many times. This sequence joins TRBV24-1 and TRBJ1-2; D is ambiguous. Deletions cut 6 bases from V and 4 bases from J, with 23 bases between. This CDR3 contains 17 residues. In germline, CDR1 is KGHDR, CDR2 SFDVKD. The CDR3 reads CATSIVHSTRKTYGYTF. CDR3 DNA sequence: TGTGCCACCAGTATAGTGCATAGTACCAGAAAGACCTATGGCTACACCTTC.

Ten or more counts support this clonotype. The chain combines TRBV25-1 with TRBJ1-2; no clear D gene. The CDR3 contains 17 residues. Trimming cost V 5 bases and J 4 bases, with 23 bases left between them. Germline V CDR1 and CDR2: MGHDK, SYGVNS. The CDR3 bases are TGTGCCAGCAGTCTAGTACAAGAACTGGGAAAGACCTATGGCTACACCTTC. Its protein product is CASSLVQELGKTYGYTF.

This clonotype was seen repeatedly, ten times or more. J is TRBJ2-1 and V is TRBV28; 8 positions match TRBD2. This CDR3 region has 15 residues. Germline CDR1 MDHEN, CDR2 SYDVKM. V trimming: 8 bases; J trimming: 3 bases; junction bases outside the gene matches: 9. CDR3 in DNA: TGTGCCAGCGCTCCGGGGGGGAGGCACTACAATGAGCAGTTCTTC. This gives the protein CASAPGGRHYNEQFF.

The chain combines TRBV12-3 or TRBV12-4 with TRBJ2-1, with D perhaps TRBD2 (6 bases). The length of the CDR3 is 17 residues. The ends were cut back, 0 bases at V and 2 bases at J, with 14 bases in the middle. The CDR3 region has the DNA TGTGCCAGCAGTTTAGCCCGGATGACTAGGGCCTACAATGAGCAGTTCTTC. Translating gives CASSLARMTRAYNEQFF.

Notes on this clonotype: A read error may be the cause here, since a much bigger clone is one base away. The genes are TRBV18 and TRBJ2-7; D perhaps matches TRBD1 (5 bases). Looked up from germline, CDR1 is KGHSH and CDR2 is LQKENI. The CDR3 is made up of 15 amino acids. The CDR3 loop is CASSPTASSSYEQCF. The CDR3 DNA reads TGTGCCAGCTCACCGACAGCATCCTCTTCCTACGAGCAGTGCTTC.

Ten or more counts support this clonotype. This chain joins TRBV3-1 and TRBJ1-1; D remains unclear. This CDR3 comprises 17 residues. Germline V CDR1 and CDR2: LGHDT, YNNKEL (reference sequence). Trimming took 5 bases from V and 4 from J, leaving 23 bases between them. In DNA, the CDR3 is TGTGCCAGCAGCGTAGTGGCTCCCATTTCAATTCGCACTGAAGCTTTCTTT. Translated: CASSVVAPISIRTEAFF.

On this clonotype itself: A much larger clone lies one base from this, so it may be a read error. The rearrangement links TRBV28 to TRBJ2-6; 8 positions agree with TRBD1. The germline CDR1 and CDR2 sequences are MDHEN and SYDVKM. The CDR3 totals 16 residues. CDR3 sequence reads: CASSKDRVSGANALTF. CDR3 sequence (DNA): TGTGCCAGCAGTAAGGACAGGGTGTCTGGGGCCAACGCCCTGACTTTC. Full variable domain (outside the CDR3, taken from reference TRBV28 and TRBJ2-6): DVKVTQSSRYLVKRTGEKVFLECVQDMDHENMFWYRQDPGLGLRLIYFSYDVKMKEKGDIPEGYSVSREKKERFSLILESASTNQTSMYLCASSKDRVSGANALTFGAGSRLTVL.

This clonotype was seen repeatedly, ten times or more. The rearrangement uses TRBV6-5 and TRBJ2-1; D is unclear. The V end lost 0 bases, the J end lost 2 bases, and 8 bases lay between the germline ends. The CDR3 loop spans 15 amino acids. CDR1 and CDR2 (germline): MNHEY, SVGAGI. The CDR3 region is CASSYSSPTYNEQFF. CDR3 coding DNA: TGTGCCAGCAGTTACTCCTCGCCTACCTACAATGAGCAGTTCTTC.

The J gene is TRBJ1-2, the V gene TRBV6-9; tentatively, D is TRBD1 (5 bases). Trimming took off 5 bases at V and 4 bases at J, with 23 bases between the two ends. This CDR3 has 17 residues. Germline V gives CDR1 MNHGY, CDR2 SVAAGI. This chain's CDR3 is CASSTDMPYGKTYGYTF. The CDR3 DNA reads as TGTGCCAGCAGTACGGACATGCCTTACGGAAAGACCTATGGCTACACCTTC.

As regards this clonotype: A much larger clone is a single base away; this may be a read error. The rearrangement uses TRBV6-1 and TRBJ2-7; maybe TRBD1 (6 bases). Trimming cost V 2 bases and J 8 bases, with 22 bases left between them. Germline V CDR1 and CDR2: MNHNS, SASEGT. The length of the CDR3 is 16 residues. The CDR3 reads CASSEPTMDSYYKQYF. The CDR3 bases are TGTGCCAGCAGTGAACCTACTATGGACAGCTATTACAAGCAGTACTTC.

This clonotype was observed at least ten times. J is TRBJ1-2 and V is TRBV6-9; no firm D call. Germline V gives CDR1 MNHGY, CDR2 SVAAGI. Trimming took off 4 bases at V and 4 bases at J, with 22 bases between the two ends. The CDR3 covers 17 residues. The CDR3 DNA sequence: TGTGCCAGCAGTTCCAAAGGGCCTTACGGAAAGACCTATGGCTACACCTTC. It yields the protein CASSSKGPYGKTYGYTF.

Of note for this clonotype: A clone one base away is much larger, so this may be a read error. This rearrangement joins TRBV5-6 to TRBJ2-3, with 7 bases that match TRBD1. TRBJ2-5 matches the DNA end more closely, so the J call is doubtful. Germline-derived CDR1 and CDR2 are SGHDT and YYEEEE. The CDR3 runs 14 residues. CDR3 sequence: CATHSTGFAETQYF. Here the CDR3 DNA reads TGTGCCACCCACTCGACAGGGTTCGCAGAGACCCAGTACTTC.

This clonotype appeared many times. The chain links TRBV5-4 to TRBJ1-2, with D unclear. The CDR3 totals 16 residues. The germline gives CDR1 SGHNT, CDR2 YYREEE (reference sequence). V shed 7 bases and J shed 4 bases, with 23 bases lying between them. CDR3 DNA: TGTGCCAGCCACTCGTCCGTACCAGGAAAGACCTATGGCTACACCTTC. Its translation is CASHSSVPGKTYGYTF.

This clonotype was picked up many times. V gene TRBV20-1 combines with J gene TRBJ1-5; D ambiguous. Germline CDR1 and CDR2: DFQATT and SNEGSKA (reference sequence). The CDR3 runs 14 residues. V lost 1 base and J 7 bases, leaving 14 bases between the germline ends. DNA of the CDR3: TGCAGTGCTAGAGGCAACCCCAGGAGCCAGCCCCAGCATTTT. Its translation: CSARGNPRSQPQHF.

Ten or more counts support this clonotype. The chain is built from TRBV19 and TRBJ1-1; tentative D call: TRBD1 (5 bases). The CDR3 is 18 residues long. Deletions cut 6 bases from V and 1 base from J, with 24 bases between. The germline CDR1 and CDR2 sequences are LNHDA and SQIVND (reference sequence). In nucleotides, the CDR3 is TGTGCCAGTAGGACGCGGAGGACCGCTGGGGGGTCGAACACTGAAGCTTTCTTT. This encodes CASRTRRTAGGSNTEAFF.

Note on this clonotype: Being one base from a much bigger clone, this may be a read error. This chain links TRBV12-3 or TRBV12-4 with TRBJ2-5; a possible D gene is TRBD2 (5 bases). This CDR3 is 14 amino acids long. The ends were cut back, 6 bases at V and 4 bases at J, with 15 bases in the middle. CDR3 sequence reads: CASRNSESPETQYF. The CDR3 nucleotides are TGTGCCAGCAGGAATAGCGAGAGTCCAGAGACCCAGTACTTC.

This clonotype was counted many times. The chain links TRBV19 to TRBJ2-7; D possibly matches TRBD1 or TRBD2 (5 bases each). V was clipped by 4 bases and J by 3 bases, with 22 bases between them. The germline CDR1 and CDR2 sequences are LNHDA and SQIVND (reference sequence). The CDR3 spans 17 residues. CDR3 sequence: CASSTRGTLDVLYEQYF. Written as DNA, the CDR3 is TGTGCCAGTAGTACCCGAGGGACCCTAGATGTACTCTACGAGCAGTACTTC.

This clonotype came up many times. V usage is TRBV3-1 and J usage is TRBJ1-3, with TRBD1 as a possible D gene (5 bases). Per germline, CDR1 LGHDT and CDR2 YNNKEL (reference sequence). Trimming removed 1 base at V and 1 base at J, with 8 bases between. The length of the CDR3 is 15 residues. The CDR3 region is CASSQGGGSGNTIYF. The DNA of the CDR3 is TGTGCCAGCAGCCAAGGCGGGGGGTCTGGAAACACCATATATTTT.

As to this clonotype: This may arise from a read error, as a much more abundant clone is one base away. The chain recombines TRBV28 with TRBJ2-5; 9 nucleotides align to TRBD1. After removal of 8 bases from V and 1 base from J, the junction contained 5 bases not matched to a gene. The CDR3 runs 14 residues. The V gene's germline CDR1 is MDHEN and CDR2 SYDVKM. The CDR3, as DNA: TGTGCCAGCGGCCCGGGACAGGGCCAAGAGACCCAGTACTTC. This sequence encodes CASGPGQGQETQYF. The full variable domain, rest sourced from reference TRBV28 and TRBJ2-5, is DVKVTQSSRYLVKRTGEKVFLECVQDMDHENMFWYRQDPGLGLRLIYFSYDVKMKEKGDIPEGYSVSREKKERFSLILESASTNQTSMYLCASGPGQGQETQYFGPGTRLLVL.